This T cell receptor (beta chain) was identified in a study of cytomegalovirus exposure and HLA in healthy donors. The overall study: Approximately 80 million unique TCRs from HLA-typed donors were held in an early data release.

Study-wide findings and caveats: Presence/absence analyses rested on an assumption that sequencing depth was roughly uniform across donors.

Trimming took 0 bases from V and 9 from J; bases not matched to a gene: 10. Germline V CDR1 and CDR2: SGDLS, YYNGEE. The CDR3 is made up of 17 amino acids. Comments on this clone: Its antigen is as yet unknown.

Use of 60 Vbeta and 13 Jbeta primers characterized the PCR. The table came from immunoSEQ multiplex PCR; TCRdb's copy has only in-frame clones and leaves some out. The table has 100,000 to 150,000 clones, roughly 73% seen once; the top ten hold 4.5% to 5%. The chain combines TRBV9 with TRBJ1-6; 9 bases align to TRBD1. The sequence derives from a man between 60 and 75 years old in good health and CMV-seropositive. The sample was PBMCs. The CDR3 loop reads CASSVGGSGTGISPLHF. The DNA for the CDR3 is TGTGCCAGCAGCGTAGGAGGGTCCGGGACAGGGATTTCACCCCTCCACTTT.